The rows below give T cell receptor beta chains drawn from one sample of a study of blood T cell repertoires in COVID-19. Using immunoSEQ multiplex PCR, the repertoire was profiled, and TCRdb retains in-frame clones only, with some absent. Here the sample spans some 25,000 clones, 75% to 90% being singletons. The specimen sequenced was peripheral blood. These receptors were collected from a human donor in a cohort sampled during active COVID-19. CDR3s include the opening cysteine and the closing phenylalanine or tryptophan. D genes are given only for firm matches. The listing skips clone size in some rows; elsewhere it reads once, few, many or a size class.

CASSGTDSNQPQHF	TGTGCCAGCAGTGGGACAGATAGCAATCAGCCCCAGCATTTT	TRBJ1-5	TRBV7-9	TRBD1	few
CASSQGTNTDTQYF	TGCGCCAGCAGCCAAGGGACAAACACAGATACGCAGTATTTT	TRBJ2-3	TRBV4-1	NA	NA
CASSGGLAGPRGEQYF	TGCGCCAGCAGCGGGGGACTAGCGGGGCCCCGGGGCGAGCAGTACTTC	TRBJ2-7	TRBV5-1	TRBD2	NA
CASSRRQGDHEQYF	TGTGCCAGCAGCCGTCGACAGGGGGACCACGAGCAGTACTTC	TRBJ2-7	TRBV28	TRBD1	NA
CASRVVGGGASNTEAFF	TGTGCCAGCAGAGTGGTTGGAGGGGGCGCCTCCAACACTGAAGCTTTCTTT	TRBJ1-1	TRBV2	TRBD1	NA
CASSLALGNTGELFF	TGTGCCAGCAGCTTAGCGCTGGGCAACACCGGGGAGCTGTTTTTT	TRBJ2-2	TRBV7-8	NA	NA
CASSQMRNTGELFF	TGTGCCAGCAGCCAAATGCGCAACACCGGGGAGCTGTTTTTT	TRBJ2-2	TRBV7-2	NA	NA
CATSMNTEAFF	TGTGCCACCAGCATGAACACTGAAGCTTTCTTT	TRBJ1-1	TRBV24-1	NA	NA
CASSRRDTGRGNEQFF	TGTGCCAGCTCACGCCGGGACACCGGACGTGGGAATGAGCAGTTCTTC	TRBJ2-1	TRBV18	NA	NA
CASSPGGRNSPLHF	TGTGCCAGCAGCCCGGGGGGCAGAAATTCACCCCTCCACTTT	TRBJ1-6	TRBV7-9	NA	NA
CASSPPLTSGAYNEQFF	TGTGCCAGCAGCCCTCCGTTGACTAGCGGGGCCTACAATGAGCAGTTCTTC	TRBJ2-1	TRBV11-3	TRBD2	NA
CASSVGTGSNTEAFF	TGTGCCAGCAGCGTTGGAACAGGGTCGAACACTGAAGCTTTCTTT	TRBJ1-1	TRBV9	NA	NA
CASSPRLAGSYNEQFF	TGTGCCAGCAGCCCCAGACTAGCGGGGTCTTACAATGAGCAGTTCTTC	TRBJ2-1	TRBV9	TRBD2	few
CASSILAGGWTGELFF	TGTGCCAGTAGTATTTTAGCGGGAGGTTGGACCGGGGAGCTGTTTTTT	TRBJ2-2	TRBV19	TRBD2	NA
CASSLADYQETQYF	TGCGCCAGCAGCTTGGCGGACTATCAAGAGACCCAGTACTTC	TRBJ2-5	TRBV5-1	NA	NA
CASSLGTANYGYTF	TGTGCCAGCAGCTTAGGGACAGCAAACTATGGCTACACCTTC	TRBJ1-2	TRBV7-8	NA	NA
CASSQVFAGILVTEAFF	TGCGCCAGCAGCCAAGTATTTGCCGGGATTTTAGTCACTGAAGCTTTCTTT	TRBJ1-1	TRBV4-1	NA	NA
CASSSAGGAAGELFF	TGTGCCAGCAGCTCAGCGGGGGGGGCCGCCGGGGAGCTGTTTTTT	TRBJ2-2	TRBV7-6	TRBD2	NA
CASSGGQQQFF	TGCGCCAGCAGTGGGGGACAGCAGCAGTTCTTC	TRBJ2-1	TRBV10-2	TRBD1	NA
CASSSHTGVSGNTIYF	TGCGCCAGCAGCTCGCACACAGGGGTCTCTGGAAACACCATATATTTT	TRBJ1-3	TRBV4-3	TRBD1	NA
CASSTRYADSGANVLTF	TGTGCCAGTAGTACCCGCTACGCCGACTCTGGGGCCAACGTCCTGACTTTC	TRBJ2-6	TRBV19	NA	NA
CASGFDSGISYNEQFF	TGTGCTAGTGGTTTCGATAGCGGGATCTCCTACAATGAGCAGTTCTTC	TRBJ2-1	TRBV12-5	TRBD2	NA
CASSLDRQGALRTVLTF	TGTGCCAGCAGCTTAGATAGGCAGGGGGCCCTAAGGACCGTCCTGACTTTC	TRBJ2-6	TRBV11-2	TRBD1	NA
CASSLRAGQETKNIQYF	TGTGCCAGCAGTTTAAGGGCCGGACAGGAGACCAAAAACATTCAGTACTTC	TRBJ2-4	TRBV27	TRBD1	NA
CASSFTGYTEAFF	TGTGCCAGCAGCTTTACGGGGTACACTGAAGCTTTCTTT	TRBJ1-1	TRBV5-6	NA	NA
CASSQERGGPNEQFF	TGTGCCAGCAGCCAAGAGCGGGGGGGCCCAAATGAGCAGTTCTTC	TRBJ2-1	TRBV4-2	TRBD2	once
CASIMDRGDGYTF	TGTGCCAGCATCATGGACAGGGGAGACGGCTACACCTTC	TRBJ1-2	TRBV7-8	TRBD1	few
CASSSGGGAKNIQYF	TGTGCCAGCAGTTCGGGAGGGGGCGCCAAAAACATTCAGTACTTC	TRBJ2-4	TRBV6-5	NA	NA